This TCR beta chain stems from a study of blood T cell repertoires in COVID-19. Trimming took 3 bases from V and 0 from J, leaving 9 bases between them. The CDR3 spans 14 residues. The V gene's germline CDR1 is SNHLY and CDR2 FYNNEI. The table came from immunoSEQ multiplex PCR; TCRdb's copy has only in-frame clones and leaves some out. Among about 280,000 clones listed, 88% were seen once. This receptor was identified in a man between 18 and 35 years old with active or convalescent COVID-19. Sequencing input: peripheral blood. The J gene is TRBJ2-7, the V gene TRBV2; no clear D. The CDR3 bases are TGTGCCAGCAGTGATAGTCCACCCTCCTACGAGCAGTACTTC. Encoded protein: CASSDSPPSYEQYF.